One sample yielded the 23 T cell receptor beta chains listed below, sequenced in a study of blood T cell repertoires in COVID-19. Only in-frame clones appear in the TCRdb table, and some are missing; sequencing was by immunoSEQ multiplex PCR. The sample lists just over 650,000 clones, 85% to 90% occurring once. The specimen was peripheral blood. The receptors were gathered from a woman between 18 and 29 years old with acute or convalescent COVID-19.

In nucleotides, the CDR3 is TGTGCCAGCAGCGAGGGGGGGAGGAGCAATCAGCCCCAGCATTTT. Protein product: CASSEGGRSNQPQHF. The chain recombines TRBV9 with TRBJ1-5; D is perhaps TRBD1 (6 bases). V was shortened by 3 bases and J by 1 base, with 11 bases between the two germline ends. CDR3 size: 15 residues. CDR1 and CDR2 (germline): SGDLS, YYNGEE.

The CDR3 DNA sequence: TGTGCCAGCAGCCCGACAGGGCCTGGACTCGAAGAGACCCAGTACTTC. Protein sequence: CASSPTGPGLEETQYF. The genes are TRBV11-2 and TRBJ2-5; 7 nucleotides agree with TRBD1. Germline V gene lookup returns CDR1 SGHAT and CDR2 FQNNGV. This CDR3 is 16 amino acids long. V gave up 5 bases and J gave up 3 bases; unmatched junction bases: 12.

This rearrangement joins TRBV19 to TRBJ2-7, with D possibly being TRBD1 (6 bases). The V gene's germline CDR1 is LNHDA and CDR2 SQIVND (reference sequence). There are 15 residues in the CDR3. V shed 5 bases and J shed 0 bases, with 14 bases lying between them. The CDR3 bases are TGTGCCAGTAGTTCAGCCGGGACATACTCCTACGAGCAGTACTTC. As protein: CASSSAGTYSYEQYF.

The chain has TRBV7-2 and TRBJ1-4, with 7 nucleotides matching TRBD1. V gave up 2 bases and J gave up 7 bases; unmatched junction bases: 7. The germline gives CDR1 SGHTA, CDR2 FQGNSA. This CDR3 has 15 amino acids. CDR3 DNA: TGTGCCAGCAGCTTACATCGACAGGGTGGTGAAAAACTGTTTTTT. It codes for CASSLHRQGGEKLFF. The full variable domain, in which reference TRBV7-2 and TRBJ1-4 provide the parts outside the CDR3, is GAGVSQSPSNKVTEKGKDVELRCDPISGHTALYWYRQSLGQGLEFLIYFQGNSAPDKSGLPSDRFSAERTGGSVSTLTIQRTQQEDSAVYLCASSLHRQGGEKLFFGSGTQLSVL.

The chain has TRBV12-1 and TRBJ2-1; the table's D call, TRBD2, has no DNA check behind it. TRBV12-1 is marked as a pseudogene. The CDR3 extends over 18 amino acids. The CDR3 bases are TGTGCCAGCAGCTCTAACCTCCCGGGGGGGCTCGAGAACAATGAGCAGTTCTTC. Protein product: CASSSNLPGGLENNEQFF.

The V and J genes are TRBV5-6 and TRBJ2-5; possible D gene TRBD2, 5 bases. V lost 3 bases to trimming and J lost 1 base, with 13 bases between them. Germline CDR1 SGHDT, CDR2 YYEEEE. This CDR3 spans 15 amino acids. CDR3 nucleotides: TGTGCCAGCAGCTCGAGGCCGGGGTTCCAAGAGACCCAGTACTTC. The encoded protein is CASSSRPGFQETQYF.

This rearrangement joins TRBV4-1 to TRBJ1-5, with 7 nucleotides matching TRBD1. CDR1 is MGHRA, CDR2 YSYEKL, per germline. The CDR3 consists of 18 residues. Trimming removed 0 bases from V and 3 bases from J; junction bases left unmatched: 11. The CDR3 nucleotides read TGCGCCAGCAGCCAAGATGAAGGTGGCAGGGGGATCAATCAGCCCCAGCATTTT. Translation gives CASSQDEGGRGINQPQHF.

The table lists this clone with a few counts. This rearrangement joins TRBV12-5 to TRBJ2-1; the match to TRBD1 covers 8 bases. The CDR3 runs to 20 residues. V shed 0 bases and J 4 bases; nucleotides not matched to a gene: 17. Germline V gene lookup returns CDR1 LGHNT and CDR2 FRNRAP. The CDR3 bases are TGTGCTAGTGGTTTGGTGGCAGGGGGCCTTCAACTCGATTCGTACAATGAGCAGTTCTTC. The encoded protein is CASGLVAGGLQLDSYNEQFF.

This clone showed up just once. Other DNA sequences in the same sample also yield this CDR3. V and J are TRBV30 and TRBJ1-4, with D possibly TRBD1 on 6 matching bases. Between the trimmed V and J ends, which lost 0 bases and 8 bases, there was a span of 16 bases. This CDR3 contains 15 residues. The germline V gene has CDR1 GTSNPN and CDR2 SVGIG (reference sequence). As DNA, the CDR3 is TGTGCCTGGAGTGTACTGGGGGCCCGGGGCGAAAAACTGTTTTTT. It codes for CAWSVLGARGEKLFF.

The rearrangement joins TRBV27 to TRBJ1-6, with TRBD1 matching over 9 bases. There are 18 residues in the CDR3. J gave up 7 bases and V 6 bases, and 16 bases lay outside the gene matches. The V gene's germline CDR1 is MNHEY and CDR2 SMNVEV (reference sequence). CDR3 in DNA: TGTGCCAGCAGCCGACAACCCCGATCCGGGACAGGGAATTCACCCCTCCACTTT. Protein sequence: CASSRQPRSGTGNSPLHF.

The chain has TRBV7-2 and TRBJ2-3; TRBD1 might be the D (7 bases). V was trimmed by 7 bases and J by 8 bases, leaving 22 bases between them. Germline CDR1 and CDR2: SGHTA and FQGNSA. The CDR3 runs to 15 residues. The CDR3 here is CASTLSSGGFSTQYF. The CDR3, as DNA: TGTGCCAGCACCCTATCTTCAGGGGGGTTTTCTACGCAGTATTTT.

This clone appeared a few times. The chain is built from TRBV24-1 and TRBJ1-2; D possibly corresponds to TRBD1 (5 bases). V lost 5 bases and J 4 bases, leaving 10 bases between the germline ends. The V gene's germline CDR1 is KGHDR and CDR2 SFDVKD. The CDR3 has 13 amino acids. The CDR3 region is CATSGGRGYGYTF. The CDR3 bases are TGTGCCACCAGTGGCGGGAGGGGCTATGGCTACACCTTC.

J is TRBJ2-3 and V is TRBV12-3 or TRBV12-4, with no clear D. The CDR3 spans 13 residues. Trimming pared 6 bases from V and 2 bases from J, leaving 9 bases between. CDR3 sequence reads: CASRPTSTDTQYF. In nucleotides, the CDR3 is TGTGCCAGCAGACCCACTTCCACAGATACGCAGTATTTT.

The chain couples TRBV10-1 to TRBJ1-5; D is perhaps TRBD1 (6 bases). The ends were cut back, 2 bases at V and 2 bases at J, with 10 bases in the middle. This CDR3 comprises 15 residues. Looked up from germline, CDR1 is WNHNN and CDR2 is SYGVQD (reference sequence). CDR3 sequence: CASSEKGGGNQPQHF. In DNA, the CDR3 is TGCGCCAGCAGTGAGAAGGGGGGGGGCAATCAGCCCCAGCATTTT.

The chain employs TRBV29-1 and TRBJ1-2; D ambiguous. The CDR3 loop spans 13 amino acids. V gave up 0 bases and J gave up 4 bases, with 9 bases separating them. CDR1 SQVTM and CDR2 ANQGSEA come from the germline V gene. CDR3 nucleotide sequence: TGCAGCGTTGAAGATACAACGGGCTATGGCTACACCTTC. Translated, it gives CSVEDTTGYGYTF.

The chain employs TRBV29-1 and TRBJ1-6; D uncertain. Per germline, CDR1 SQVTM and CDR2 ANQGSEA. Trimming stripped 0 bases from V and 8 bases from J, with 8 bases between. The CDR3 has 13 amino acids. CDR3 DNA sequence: TGCAGCGTTGAAGAACACCCCGATTCACCCCTCCACTTT. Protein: CSVEEHPDSPLHF.

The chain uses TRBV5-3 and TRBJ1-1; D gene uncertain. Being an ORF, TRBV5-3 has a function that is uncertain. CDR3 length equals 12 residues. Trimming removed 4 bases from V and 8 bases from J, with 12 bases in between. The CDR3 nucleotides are TGTGCCAGAAGCCTGGACCACTCAGAAGCTTTCTTT. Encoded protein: CARSLDHSEAFF.

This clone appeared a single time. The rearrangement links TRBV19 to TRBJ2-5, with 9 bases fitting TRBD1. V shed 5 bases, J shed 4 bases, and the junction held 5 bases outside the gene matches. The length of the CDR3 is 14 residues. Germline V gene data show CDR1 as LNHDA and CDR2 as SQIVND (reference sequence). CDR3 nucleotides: TGTGCCAGTAGTGCCCCGGACAGGGGAGAGACCCAGTACTTC. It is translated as CASSAPDRGETQYF.

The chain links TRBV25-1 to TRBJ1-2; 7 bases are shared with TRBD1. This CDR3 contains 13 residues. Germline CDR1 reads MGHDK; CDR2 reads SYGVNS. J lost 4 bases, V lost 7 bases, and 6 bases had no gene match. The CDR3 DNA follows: TGTGCCAGCACCGGACAGGAATTCTATGGCTACACCTTC. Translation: CASTGQEFYGYTF.

The CDR3: CATSDLFPDRIYEQYF. Written as DNA, the CDR3 is TGTGCCACCAGTGATTTGTTTCCTGACAGGATCTACGAGCAGTACTTC. This chain joins TRBV24-1 and TRBJ2-7; a possible D gene is TRBD1 (6 bases). The germline gives CDR1 KGHDR, CDR2 SFDVKD. The CDR3 is 16 amino acids. Trimming left V 0 bases short and J 3 bases short, with 14 bases between.

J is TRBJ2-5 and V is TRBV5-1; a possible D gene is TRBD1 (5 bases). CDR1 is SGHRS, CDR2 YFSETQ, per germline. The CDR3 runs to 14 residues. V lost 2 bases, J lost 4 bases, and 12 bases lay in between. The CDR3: CASSFVQGRETQYF. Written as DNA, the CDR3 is TGCGCCAGCAGCTTTGTGCAGGGCCGAGAGACCCAGTACTTC.

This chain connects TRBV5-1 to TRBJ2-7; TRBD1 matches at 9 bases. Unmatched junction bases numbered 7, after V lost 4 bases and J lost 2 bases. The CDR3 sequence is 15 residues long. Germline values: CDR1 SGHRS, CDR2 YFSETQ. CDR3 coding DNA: TGCGCCAGCAGCATCCGGGACAGGGCCCCCTACGAGCAGTACTTC. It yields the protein CASSIRDRAPYEQYF.

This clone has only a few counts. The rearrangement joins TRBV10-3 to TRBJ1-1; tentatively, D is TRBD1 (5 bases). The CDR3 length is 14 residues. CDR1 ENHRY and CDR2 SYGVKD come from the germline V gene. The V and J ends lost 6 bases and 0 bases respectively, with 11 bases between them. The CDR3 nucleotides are TGTGCCATCAGATCCGACAGTTTGAACACTGAAGCTTTCTTT. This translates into CAIRSDSLNTEAFF.